These 13 T cell receptor beta chains were sequenced from one sample in a study of blood T cell repertoires in COVID-19. Clones were read by immunoSEQ multiplex PCR, and TCRdb kept only the in-frame ones, dropping some. Of roughly 380,000 clones in the sample, approximately 90% were seen once. The sample was peripheral blood. The receptors were sampled from a woman in her sixties or seventies with COVID-19, enrolled during active disease.

V usage is TRBV19 and J usage is TRBJ1-5; D ambiguous. The CDR3 extends over 14 amino acids. Germline V gene lookup returns CDR1 LNHDA and CDR2 SQIVND (reference sequence). Trimming stripped 0 bases from V and 7 bases from J, with 10 bases between. CDR3 in amino acids: CASSIDRRRQPQHF. The DNA of the CDR3 is TGTGCCAGTAGTATAGACAGGAGGCGGCAGCCCCAGCATTTT.

The CDR3 region is CASSLQYEQYF. The CDR3 bases are TGTGCCAGCAGTCTCCAGTACGAGCAGTACTTC. The rearrangement joins TRBV12-3 or TRBV12-4 to TRBJ2-7; unclear D gene. This CDR3 has 11 amino acids. The V end lost 5 bases, the J end lost 4 bases, and 6 bases lay between the germline ends.

This rearrangement joins TRBV7-7 to TRBJ2-5; possible D gene TRBD1, 6 bases. The ends were cut back, 5 bases at V and 2 bases at J, with 15 bases in the middle. CDR3 length equals 15 residues. Germline V gene sequence: CDR1 SSHAT, CDR2 FNYEAQ (reference sequence). CDR3: CASSLGWGQQETQYF. The CDR3 DNA reads as TGTGCCAGCAGCCTCGGATGGGGGCAGCAAGAGACCCAGTACTTC.

The V call is TRBV2, the J call TRBJ2-2; D is perhaps TRBD2 (5 bases). CDR1 SNHLY and CDR2 FYNNEI come from the germline V gene. V was pared by 4 bases and J by 4 bases, with 16 bases between. There are 16 residues in the CDR3. CDR3 residues: CASSAIGELVTGELFF. The DNA of the CDR3 is TGTGCCAGCAGTGCGATTGGGGAGTTGGTCACCGGGGAGCTGTTTTTT.

The chain joins TRBV18 to TRBJ1-2; D unclear. V shed 2 bases and J shed 5 bases, with 3 bases lying between them. This CDR3 region has 11 residues. Germline V lookup: CDR1 KGHSH, CDR2 LQKENI. DNA of the CDR3: TGTGCCAGCTCACCATCTTATGGCTACACCTTC. Amino acids: CASSPSYGYTF.

The chain combines TRBV11-2 with TRBJ2-2, with D uncertain. This CDR3 is built from 13 residues. With 2 bases removed from V and 4 bases from J, the gap between germline ends came to 5 bases. Per the germline V gene, CDR1 is SGHAT and CDR2 is FQNNGV. The CDR3 nucleotides read TGTGCCAGCAGCTTATTAGTCACCGGGGAGCTGTTTTTT. It codes for CASSLLVTGELFF.

This clone was picked up many times. This chain uses TRBV5-5 with TRBJ1-1; D possibly corresponds to TRBD1 (6 bases). CDR3 length: 17 amino acids. V lost 0 bases and J 3 bases, leaving 18 bases between the germline ends. The germline CDR1 and CDR2 sequences are SGHKS and YYEKEE (reference sequence). CDR3 sequence (DNA): TGTGCCAGCAGCTTGGCTACTACCGGGACATCGTACACTGAAGCTTTCTTT. It encodes CASSLATTGTSYTEAFF.

The V call is TRBV20-1, the J call TRBJ1-1; D remains ambiguous. From germline, CDR1 is DFQATT and CDR2 SNEGSKA (reference sequence). V dropped 3 bases and J dropped 7 bases, with 6 bases sitting between them. This CDR3 has 10 residues. CDR3 DNA sequence: TGCAGTGCTAGGGGAGATGAAGCTTTCTTT. Its protein product is CSARGDEAFF.

The genes are TRBV19 and TRBJ2-2, with 11 positions matching TRBD2. Unmatched junction bases numbered 10, after V lost 3 bases and J lost 4 bases. Germline V gene data show CDR1 as LNHDA and CDR2 as SQIVND (reference sequence). The CDR3 extends over 18 amino acids. The CDR3 protein is CASSMLAGGRGPTGELFF. The CDR3 region has the DNA TGTGCCAGTAGTATGTTAGCGGGAGGGAGGGGGCCCACCGGGGAGCTGTTTTTT.

The chain is built from TRBV2 and TRBJ1-5; D not resolved. The length of the CDR3 is 14 residues. V dropped 6 bases and J dropped 4 bases, with 13 bases sitting between them. The germline CDR1 and CDR2 sequences are SNHLY and FYNNEI. CDR3 coding DNA: TGTGCCAGCAGAAAGCCCGGAGGAAATCAGCCCCAGCATTTT. As protein: CASRKPGGNQPQHF.

The genes are TRBV3-1 (or the pseudogene TRBV3-2) and TRBJ2-2; 9 bases fit TRBD2. Germline assignment: CDR1 LGHDT and CDR2 YNNKEL (reference sequence). The V gene end was trimmed by 7 bases and the J gene end by 4 bases; junction bases not matched to a gene: 13. This CDR3 spans 17 amino acids. This chain's CDR3 is CASTPRGGGVGTGELFF. CDR3 in DNA: TGTGCCAGCACCCCAAGGGGCGGGGGGGTTGGCACCGGGGAGCTGTTTTTT.

The chain recombines TRBV6-6 with TRBJ2-2; D remains ambiguous. Per germline, CDR1 MNHNY and CDR2 SVGAGI (reference sequence). Trimming pared 4 bases from V and 7 bases from J, leaving 10 bases between. There are 13 residues in the CDR3. CDR3 region: CASSLLLLGELFF. CDR3 DNA sequence: TGTGCCAGCAGTTTACTGCTTCTCGGGGAGCTGTTTTTT.

The chain recombines TRBV9 with TRBJ2-1, with 7 bases lining up with TRBD2. The germline CDR1 and CDR2 sequences are SGDLS and YYNGEE. The V and J ends lost 0 bases and 0 bases, in that order; junction bases with no gene match: 9. There are 18 residues in the CDR3. For the CDR3, the DNA is TGTGCCAGCAGCGTAGCTGACTGGCGGGGGTACTCCTACAATGAGCAGTTCTTC. Protein sequence: CASSVADWRGYSYNEQFF.